The next 15 T cell receptor beta chains were all read from a single sample in a study of T cell changes during pregnancy in multiple sclerosis. Data came from immunoSEQ multiplex PCR; TCRdb stores just in-frame clones and leaves some out. The sample lists more than 30,000 clones; around 92% were seen once. Source material: PBMCs (not recorded whether the cells were cultured). These TCRs come from a female donor with multiple sclerosis, enrolled in a pregnancy study.

This clone has just one count. This rearrangement joins TRBV6-1 to TRBJ1-2; D unresolved. Germline lookup yields CDR1 MNHNS and CDR2 SASEGT. V was pared by 9 bases and J by 3 bases, with 14 bases between. CDR3 length equals 13 residues. CDR3 coding DNA: TGTGCCAGTTCACCGGGAGAGCACTATGGCTACACCTTC. It specifies CASSPGEHYGYTF.

The chain couples TRBV6-6 to TRBJ2-1, with 8 bases matching TRBD1. This CDR3 has 15 residues. Germline CDR1 is MNHNY and CDR2 is SVGAGI (reference sequence). V was clipped by 2 bases and J by 8 bases; unmatched bases: 8. The CDR3 sequence is CASSYMGQEWDEQFF. CDR3 coding DNA: TGTGCCAGCAGTTACATGGGACAGGAATGGGATGAGCAGTTCTTC.

Relative to its sample, this clone is medium-sized (0.01 to 0.1%). The rearrangement uses TRBV14 and TRBJ1-3; D is unclear. CDR3 size: 17 residues. Trimming removed 3 bases at V and 4 bases at J, with 19 bases between. Germline V gene data show CDR1 as SGHDN and CDR2 as FVKESK. The CDR3 reads CASSHVWRSRRGNTIYF. The CDR3, as DNA: TGTGCCAGCAGCCACGTCTGGCGCTCTCGGAGAGGAAACACCATATATTTT. The variable domain in full, completed from reference TRBV14 and TRBJ1-3, reads EAGVTQFPSHSVIEKGQTVTLRCDPISGHDNLYWYRRVMGKEIKFLLHFVKESKQDESGMPNNRFLAERTGGTYSTLKVQPAELEDSGVYFCASSHVWRSRRGNTIYFGEGSWLTVV.

This chain connects TRBV7-2 to TRBJ1-4; the match to TRBD1 covers 9 bases. Trimming cost V 4 bases and J 7 bases; bases outside gene matches: 1. This CDR3 is built from 13 residues. The V gene's germline CDR1 is SGHTA and CDR2 FQGNSA. This chain's CDR3 is CASSWGQGEKLFF. The CDR3 bases are TGTGCCAGCAGCTGGGGACAGGGTGAAAAACTGTTTTTT.

The genes are TRBV9 and TRBJ1-2, with D perhaps matching TRBD1 (6 bases). CDR1 and CDR2 from the germline V gene are SGDLS and YYNGEE. Trimming took 0 bases from V and 1 from J, leaving 7 bases between them. The CDR3 contains 14 residues. The CDR3 sequence is CASSVAGVNYGYTF. DNA of the CDR3: TGTGCCAGCAGCGTAGCAGGGGTTAACTATGGCTACACCTTC.

The chain combines TRBV9 with TRBJ2-3; D possibly matches TRBD1 or TRBD2 (5 bases each). V lost 4 bases and J 7 bases, leaving 19 bases between the germline ends. The CDR3 loop spans 15 amino acids. Germline-derived CDR1 and CDR2 are SGDLS and YYNGEE. The CDR3 nucleotides read TGTGCCAGCAGCAACCGGGACCCCAGTTATAATACGCAGTATTTT. The encoded protein is CASSNRDPSYNTQYF.

J is TRBJ2-1 and V is TRBV7-9; 10 nucleotides align to TRBD2. Germline CDR1 is SEHNR and CDR2 is FQNEAQ (reference sequence). The V and J ends lost 4 bases and 10 bases, in that order; junction bases with no gene match: 10. The CDR3 runs 15 residues. The CDR3 bases are TGTGCCAGCAGCTGGGCTAGCGGGAGTATCGGAGAGCAGTTCTTC. Protein: CASSWASGSIGEQFF.

The chain couples TRBV6-4 to TRBJ2-2; no firm D call. The CDR3 is 17 residues long. Trimming cost V 3 bases and J 4 bases, with 18 bases left between them. From germline, CDR1 is MRHNA and CDR2 SNTAGT. The CDR3 DNA sequence: TGTGCCAGCAGTGAGGTATGGCACCCACGGCCCACCGGGGAGCTGTTTTTT. Translated, it gives CASSEVWHPRPTGELFF.

The genes are TRBV7-3 and TRBJ2-1, with 9 nucleotides matching TRBD2. The CDR3 loop spans 15 amino acids. V was pared by 2 bases and J by 2 bases, with 1 base of the junction left unmatched. CDR1 is SGHTA and CDR2 is FQGTGA in the germline V gene. The CDR3 here is CASSLVAGAYNEQFF. CDR3 nucleotide sequence: TGTGCCAGCAGCTTAGTAGCGGGAGCCTACAATGAGCAGTTCTTC.

The DNA of the CDR3 is TGTGCCTGGAGTGTACGAATGGGCCGGCGAGATGAAAAACTGTTTTTT. Residues: CAWSVRMGRRDEKLFF. The chain employs TRBV30 and TRBJ1-4, with D unclear. Trimming shortened V by 0 bases and J by 6 bases, and 17 bases separated the two germline ends. Germline-derived CDR1 and CDR2 are GTSNPN and SVGIG (reference sequence). The CDR3 consists of 16 residues.

The V gene is TRBV4-1, the J gene TRBJ2-7; D perhaps matches TRBD2 (6 bases). V lost 4 bases and J 1 base, leaving 17 bases between the germline ends. The CDR3 length is 16 residues. From germline, CDR1 is MGHRA and CDR2 YSYEKL. The CDR3 reads CASSPSPGTGSYEQYF. DNA of the CDR3: TGCGCCAGCAGCCCCAGCCCTGGGACTGGATCCTACGAGCAGTACTTC.

The chain uses TRBV13 and TRBJ2-7, with 12 bases lining up with TRBD2. The J segment lost 1 base and the V segment lost 5 bases, leaving 6 bases of the junction unmatched. The CDR3 runs to 16 residues. CDR1 and CDR2 from the germline V gene are PRHDT and FYEKMQ (reference sequence). The CDR3: CASSPLAGGISYEQYF. The CDR3 DNA follows: TGTGCCAGCAGCCCTCTAGCGGGAGGGATATCCTACGAGCAGTACTTC.

Only one count was recorded for this clone. The rearrangement joins TRBV25-1 to TRBJ1-1; 7 nucleotides line up with TRBD1. CDR1 and CDR2 from the germline V gene are MGHDK and SYGVNS. V shed 5 bases, J shed 1 base, and the junction held 4 bases outside the gene matches. The CDR3 totals 14 residues. CDR3 DNA sequence: TGTGCCAGCAGTCGACAGGGTTCGAACACTGAAGCTTTCTTT. Amino acids: CASSRQGSNTEAFF.

The CDR3 here is CASSPIIRDPQGNEQFF. The CDR3 DNA is TGCGCCAGCAGCCCGATAATCCGGGACCCCCAAGGCAATGAGCAGTTCTTC. The J gene is TRBJ2-1, the V gene TRBV4-3; D tentatively fits TRBD1 or TRBD2 (5 bases each). Trimming removed 4 bases from V and 6 bases from J, with 22 bases in between. The CDR3 loop spans 17 amino acids. Germline V gene data show CDR1 as LGHNA and CDR2 as YSLEER.

The chain has TRBV30 and TRBJ2-2, with D maybe TRBD1 (6 bases). Germline V gives CDR1 GTSNPN, CDR2 SVGIG (reference sequence). Trimming pared 2 bases from V and 3 bases from J, leaving 13 bases between. This CDR3 region has 15 residues. The CDR3 region is CAWSPSDRDTGELFF. CDR3 bases: TGTGCCTGGAGTCCATCGGACAGAGACACCGGGGAGCTGTTTTTT.